The 26 T cell receptor beta chains presented below share a single source sample, sequenced in a study of blood T cell repertoires in COVID-19. The assay was immunoSEQ multiplex PCR, and TCRdb's table has in-frame clones only and misses some. The table shows approximately 390,000 clones, with approximately 85% occurring only once. What was sequenced was PBMCs or T cells enriched from blood (not recorded which). The receptors stem from a woman aged 40 to 50 with acute COVID-19.

V is TRBV6-5 and J is TRBJ1-1, with D possibly being TRBD1 (6 bases). The length of the CDR3 is 15 residues. The ends were cut back, 6 bases at V and 3 bases at J, with 17 bases in the middle. Germline lookup yields CDR1 MNHEY and CDR2 SVGAGI. The CDR3 nucleotides read TGTGCCAGCAGCCGAGGCACAGGGTGGGACACTGAAGCTTTCTTT. As protein: CASSRGTGWDTEAFF.

The gene calls are TRBV6-5 and TRBJ1-4, with 8 bases fitting TRBD1. Germline V gives CDR1 MNHEY, CDR2 SVGAGI. The ends lost 7 bases at V and 5 bases at J; junction bases unmatched: 9. CDR3 length: 15 amino acids. CDR3 region: CASTRGGTGNEKLFF. DNA of the CDR3: TGTGCCAGCACTCGAGGGGGGACAGGAAATGAAAAACTGTTTTTT.

The chain links TRBV15 to TRBJ1-5; TRBD1 agrees at 7 bases. CDR1 and CDR2 from the germline V gene are LNHNV and YYDKDF (reference sequence). Trimming removed 3 bases from V and 8 bases from J; junction bases left unmatched: 10. The CDR3 length is 15 residues. The CDR3 nucleotides read TGTGCCACCAGCAGGGGACCAGGGGGTCTGGAGCCCCAGCATTTT. It encodes CATSRGPGGLEPQHF.

J is TRBJ1-4 and V is TRBV12-5, with D possibly matching TRBD1 (6 bases). From germline, CDR1 is LGHNT and CDR2 FRNRAP. The CDR3 is made up of 16 amino acids. Trimming took 0 bases from V and 5 from J, leaving 13 bases between them. CDR3 nucleotide sequence: TGTGCTAGTGGTTTGGTACTAGGACAGCCAAATGAAAAACTGTTTTTT. Amino acids: CASGLVLGQPNEKLFF.

The chain uses TRBV28 and TRBJ1-4, with 8 bases that match TRBD1. This CDR3 is 14 amino acids long. The trim removed 3 bases at V and 12 bases at J, leaving 9 bases unmatched. CDR1 MDHEN and CDR2 SYDVKM come from the germline V gene. For the CDR3, the DNA is TGTGCCAGCAGTTTCCTCCGGACAGGGCGACAACTGTTTTTT. This gives the protein CASSFLRTGRQLFF.

V gene TRBV5-1 combines with J gene TRBJ1-1; D perhaps matches TRBD1 (6 bases). CDR1 is SGHRS, CDR2 YFSETQ, per germline. This CDR3 comprises 13 residues. Trimming took 7 bases from V and 3 from J, leaving 13 bases between them. This CDR3 is CASADQGHTEAFF. For the CDR3, the DNA is TGCGCCAGCGCAGACCAGGGGCACACTGAAGCTTTCTTT.

The V call is TRBV5-5, the J call TRBJ2-1, with 8 bases matching TRBD2. Germline CDR1 is SGHKS and CDR2 is YYEKEE (reference sequence). The V and J ends lost 0 bases and 0 bases, in that order; junction bases with no gene match: 8. The CDR3 totals 18 residues. The CDR3, as DNA: TGTGCCAGCAGCTTGGCTGACACTAGCGGAGGCTCCTACAATGAGCAGTTCTTC. It encodes CASSLADTSGGSYNEQFF. Based on the CDR3 plus reference TRBV5-5 and TRBJ2-1, the full variable domain is DAGVTQSPTHLIKTRGQQVTLRCSPISGHKSVSWYQQVLGQGPQFIFQYYEKEERGRGNFPDRFSARQFPNYSSELNVNALLLGDSALYLCASSLADTSGGSYNEQFFGPGTRLTVL.

The chain is built from TRBV18 and TRBJ1-1; D is uncertain. The ends were cut back, 4 bases at V and 11 bases at J, with 14 bases in the middle. Germline V lookup: CDR1 KGHSH, CDR2 LQKENI. The CDR3 has 12 residues. CDR3 nucleotides: TGTGCCAGCTCACTAGAGACAACGTGGGCTTTCTTT. The encoded protein is CASSLETTWAFF.

The gene calls are TRBV7-8 and TRBJ2-1; D remains unclear. The CDR3 contains 15 residues. The V gene's germline CDR1 is SGHVS and CDR2 FQNEAQ. V lost 8 bases and J lost 0, with 14 bases in between. The CDR3 DNA follows: TGTGCCAGCGCCCCTCCTCTGAGCTCCTACAATGAGCAGTTCTTC. This sequence encodes CASAPPLSSYNEQFF.

The V and J genes are TRBV18 and TRBJ2-2; D remains ambiguous. The CDR3 extends over 13 amino acids. Germline V lookup: CDR1 KGHSH, CDR2 LQKENI. Trimming removed 4 bases at V and 1 base at J, with 4 bases between. CDR3: CASSRQNTGELFF. In nucleotides, the CDR3 is TGTGCCAGCTCACGACAGAACACCGGGGAGCTGTTTTTT.

The chain carries TRBV29-1 and TRBJ1-1; D remains ambiguous. The ends were cut back, 4 bases at V and 0 bases at J, with 9 bases in the middle. The CDR3 length is 13 residues. Germline CDR1 SQVTM, CDR2 ANQGSEA. CDR3 sequence (DNA): TGCAGCGTTGGGTCCAGGATGAACACTGAAGCTTTCTTT. Translating gives CSVGSRMNTEAFF.

The V and J genes are TRBV11-2 and TRBJ2-2; maybe TRBD1 (6 bases). CDR1 and CDR2 (germline): SGHAT, FQNNGV. The ends were cut back, 6 bases at V and 5 bases at J, with 19 bases in the middle. The CDR3 has 16 amino acids. The CDR3 DNA reads TGTGCCAGCAGTTTAAAAGGGGGATTAGGGACCGGGGAGCTGTTTTTT. Its protein product is CASSLKGGLGTGELFF.

The rearrangement links TRBV2 to TRBJ2-2; a possible D gene is TRBD2 (6 bases). From germline, CDR1 is SNHLY and CDR2 FYNNEI. The CDR3 is made up of 14 amino acids. Trimming cost V 8 bases and J 2 bases, with 12 bases left between them. CDR3 bases: TGTGCCAGCGGGATAGCGGACAACACCGGGGAGCTGTTTTTT. Encoded protein: CASGIADNTGELFF.

The gene calls are TRBV3-1 (or the pseudogene TRBV3-2) and TRBJ2-5; unclear D gene. The CDR3 spans 13 residues. The germline V gene encodes CDR1 LGHDT and CDR2 YNNKEL (reference sequence). V lost 4 bases, J lost 1 base, and 7 bases lay in between. The CDR3 protein is CASSLAPQETQYF. The CDR3 region has the DNA TGTGCCAGCAGCCTAGCTCCCCAAGAGACCCAGTACTTC.

The V call is TRBV7-9, the J call TRBJ1-6; no firm D call. Trimming removed 3 bases from V and 7 bases from J, with 13 bases in between. From germline, CDR1 is SEHNR and CDR2 FQNEAQ (reference sequence). The CDR3 has 15 residues. CDR3 coding DNA: TGTGCCAGCAGCTTGATGACGGGTCCAAATTCACCCCTCCACTTT. Translating gives CASSLMTGPNSPLHF.

This chain links TRBV18 with TRBJ1-1; 10 bases are a match to TRBD1. This CDR3 is 16 amino acids long. Germline CDR1 KGHSH, CDR2 LQKENI. The V gene end was trimmed by 6 bases and the J gene end by 6 bases; junction bases not matched to a gene: 13. The CDR3, as DNA: TGTGCCAGCTCCCAAGACAGGGGGCTTAACGGCCCTGAAGCTTTCTTT. This encodes CASSQDRGLNGPEAFF. Based on the CDR3 plus reference TRBV18 and TRBJ1-1, the full variable domain is NAGVMQNPRHLVRRRGQEARLRCSPMKGHSHVYWYRQLPEEGLKFMVYLQKENIIDESGMPKERFSAEFPKEGPSILRIQQVVRGDSAAYFCASSQDRGLNGPEAFFGQGTRLTVV.

This chain uses TRBV27 with TRBJ1-2; tentative D call: TRBD1 (5 bases). CDR1 and CDR2 from the germline V gene are MNHEY and SMNVEV (reference sequence). Trimming removed 7 bases from V and 8 bases from J, with 20 bases in between. This CDR3 is 14 amino acids long. CDR3 sequence: CASMGPDTLGGYTF. The DNA for the CDR3 is TGTGCCAGCATGGGCCCGGACACACTGGGGGGCTACACCTTC.

V usage is TRBV3-1 (or the pseudogene TRBV3-2) and J usage is TRBJ1-5; 7 bases match TRBD1. The CDR3 spans 16 residues. Trimming took 1 base from V and 2 from J; bases not matched to a gene: 5. Per the germline V gene, CDR1 is LGHDT and CDR2 is YNNKEL (reference sequence). CDR3: CASSQGQGAGNQPQHF. CDR3 coding DNA: TGTGCCAGCAGCCAAGGACAGGGAGCCGGCAATCAGCCCCAGCATTTT.

The chain links TRBV14 to TRBJ2-1; 10 nucleotides match TRBD2. Germline V gene data show CDR1 as SGHDN and CDR2 as FVKESK. Losses at the gene ends were 1 base for V and 2 bases for J; bases not matched to a gene: 2. This CDR3 contains 16 residues. CDR3 sequence reads: CASSQGLAGPYNEQFF. The DNA for the CDR3 is TGTGCCAGCAGCCAAGGACTAGCGGGCCCCTACAATGAGCAGTTCTTC.

V is TRBV5-1 and J is TRBJ1-2; D call uncertain. In germline, CDR1 is SGHRS, CDR2 YFSETQ. The CDR3 loop spans 14 amino acids. V was shortened by 0 bases and J by 5 bases, with 11 bases between the two germline ends. The CDR3 DNA reads TGCGCCAGCAGCTTGGTAGACTCGGATTATGGCTACACCTTC. Translating it yields CASSLVDSDYGYTF.

The rearrangement links TRBV19 to TRBJ1-5, with D possibly TRBD1 on 6 matching bases. This CDR3 has 17 residues. V was cut by 9 bases and J by 0 bases, with 21 bases left in between. CDR1 is LNHDA, CDR2 SQIVND, per germline (reference sequence). The CDR3: CASQRRGAVFSNQPQHF. As DNA, the CDR3 is TGTGCCAGCCAAAGGCGGGGGGCGGTATTTAGCAATCAGCCCCAGCATTTT.

Comment on this clone: Relative to the germline gene, one junction end is altered; a read error may explain this. This chain uses TRBV14 with TRBJ1-6, with TRBD1 identical over 7 bases. The CDR3 is 15 amino acids. CDR1 and CDR2 from the germline V gene are SGHDN and FVKESK. CDR3 in amino acids: CASSQNRGYYSPLHF. CDR3 nucleotide sequence: TGTGCCAGCAGCCAGAACAGGGGCTATTATTCACCCCTCCACTTT.

Details on this clone: The same CDR3 also results from other DNA sequences found in this sample. This chain links TRBV9 with TRBJ1-4; 7 nucleotides match TRBD1. The germline V gene has CDR1 SGDLS and CDR2 YYNGEE. The CDR3 runs to 15 residues. V was pared by 0 bases and J by 8 bases, with 7 bases of the junction left unmatched. The CDR3 sequence is CASSVDRGVGEKLFF. The CDR3 DNA is TGTGCCAGCAGCGTAGACAGGGGAGTAGGCGAAAAACTGTTTTTT.

The chain carries TRBV27 and TRBJ2-1; D perhaps matches TRBD2 (6 bases). CDR3 length: 16 amino acids. Trimming removed 0 bases at V and 3 bases at J, with 12 bases between. Germline values: CDR1 MNHEY, CDR2 SMNVEV (reference sequence). The CDR3: CASSLSRAGGYNEQFF. The CDR3 DNA sequence: TGTGCCAGCAGTTTATCGCGAGCCGGGGGCTACAATGAGCAGTTCTTC.

This chain uses TRBV30 with TRBJ1-3; a possible D gene is TRBD1 (6 bases). Per germline, CDR1 GTSNPN and CDR2 SVGIG (reference sequence). V was pared by 1 base and J by 0 bases, with 16 bases between. The CDR3 runs 17 residues. CDR3 sequence: CAWSARLGTTSGNTIYF. The DNA of the CDR3 is TGTGCCTGGAGTGCCCGTCTTGGGACAACCTCTGGAAACACCATATATTTT.

This chain uses TRBV18 with TRBJ2-2; 9 bases fit TRBD1. Unmatched junction bases numbered 7, after V lost 3 bases and J lost 5 bases. The CDR3 has 16 amino acids. Germline assignment: CDR1 KGHSH and CDR2 LQKENI. The CDR3 DNA sequence: TGTGCCAGCTCACCCCCGGGACAGGGCTCAACCGGGGAGCTGTTTTTT. Encoded protein: CASSPPGQGSTGELFF.